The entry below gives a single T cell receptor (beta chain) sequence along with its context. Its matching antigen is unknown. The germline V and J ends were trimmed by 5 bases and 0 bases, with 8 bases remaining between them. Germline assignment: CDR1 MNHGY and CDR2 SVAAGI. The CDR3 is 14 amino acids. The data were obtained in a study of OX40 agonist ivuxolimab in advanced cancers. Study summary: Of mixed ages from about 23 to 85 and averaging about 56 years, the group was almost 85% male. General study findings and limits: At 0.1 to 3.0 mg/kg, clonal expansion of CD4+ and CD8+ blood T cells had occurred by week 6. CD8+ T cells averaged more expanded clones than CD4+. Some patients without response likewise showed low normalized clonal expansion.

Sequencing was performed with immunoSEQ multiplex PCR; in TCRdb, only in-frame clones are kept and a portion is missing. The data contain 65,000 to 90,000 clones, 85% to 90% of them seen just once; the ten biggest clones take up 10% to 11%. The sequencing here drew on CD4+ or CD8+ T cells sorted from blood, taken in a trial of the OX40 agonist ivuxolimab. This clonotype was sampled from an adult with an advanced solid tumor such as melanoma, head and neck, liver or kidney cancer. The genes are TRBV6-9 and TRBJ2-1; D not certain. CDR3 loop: CASSPRYSYNEQFF. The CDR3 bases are TGTGCCAGCAGTCCGAGGTACTCCTACAATGAGCAGTTCTTC.